This TCR beta chain emerged from a study of shared clonotypes between healthy human individuals. Whole-study results and caveats: Non-shared clonotypes were found to have lower generation probabilities than the clonotypes that were shared by all four of the sorted-subset donors. Some naive CD4 clonotypes, around 4.7%, turned up in common across four donors.

This clone has just one count. Its antigen is unidentified. The V gene's germline CDR1 is ENHRY and CDR2 SYGVKD. V gave up 6 bases and J gave up 4 bases, with 18 bases separating them. The CDR3 length is 15 residues. Clones were sequenced by immunoSEQ multiplex PCR, and TCRdb holds only the in-frame ones, with some missing. The sample comprises roughly 2,300,000 clones, less than 95% of which are singletons, and more than 0.35% rests with the top ten. Sequenced input: naive CD4+ T cells from PBMCs. The subset here: CD45RA+ positively selected. The chain couples TRBV10-3 to TRBJ1-2, with D possibly matching TRBD1 (6 bases). This sequence originates from a man between 18 and 29 years old in good health. Some clones in this sample may be carry-over from other donors' samples. The CDR3 is CAISQQGTPGYGYTF. CDR3 DNA sequence: TGTGCCATCAGCCAACAGGGCACCCCCGGCTATGGCTACACCTTC.